This T cell receptor (beta chain) stems from a study of neurological immune-mediated disorders. Study observations and caveats: Multiple sclerosis patients had less TCR clonal expansion than even healthy controls, unlike HTLV-1-associated myelopathy.

This clonotype was recorded many times. Its antigen is not known. Synthesis of cDNA was accomplished via 5'RACE employing 10-nucleotide random UMIs. Over 180 million TCR-beta sequences from 15-18 subjects were obtained in each sequencing run. TCRdb redid the calling of the 5' RACE reads with MiXCR, one entry per CDR3 protein. The sample includes 60,000 to 85,000 distinct CDR3 sequences, roughly 5.6% of them seen just once. The receptor was isolated from a man aged 18-30 years with multiple sclerosis. The sequencing input was PBMCs.

CDR3 nucleotide sequence: TGTGCCAGCAGCTCGATTAGCGTTAGCACAGATACGCAGTATTTT. As protein: CASSSISVSTDTQYF. This chain uses TRBV7-9 with TRBJ2-3; maybe TRBD2 (5 bases). CDR1 SEHNR and CDR2 FQNEAQ come from the germline V gene (reference sequence). This CDR3 has 15 amino acids. Trimming cost V 4 bases and J 0 bases, with 11 bases left between them.